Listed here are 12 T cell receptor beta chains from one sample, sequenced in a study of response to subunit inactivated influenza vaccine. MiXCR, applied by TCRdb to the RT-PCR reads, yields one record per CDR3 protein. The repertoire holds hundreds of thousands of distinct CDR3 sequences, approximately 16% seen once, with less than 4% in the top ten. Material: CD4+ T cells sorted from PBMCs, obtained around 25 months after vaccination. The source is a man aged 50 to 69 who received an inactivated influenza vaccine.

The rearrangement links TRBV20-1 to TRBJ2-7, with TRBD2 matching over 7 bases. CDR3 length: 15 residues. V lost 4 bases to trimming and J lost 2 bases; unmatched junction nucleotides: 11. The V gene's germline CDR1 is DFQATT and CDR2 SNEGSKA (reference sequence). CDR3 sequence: CSATPAERGPYEQYF. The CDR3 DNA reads TGCAGTGCTACCCCGGCGGAGCGGGGCCCCTACGAGCAGTACTTC.

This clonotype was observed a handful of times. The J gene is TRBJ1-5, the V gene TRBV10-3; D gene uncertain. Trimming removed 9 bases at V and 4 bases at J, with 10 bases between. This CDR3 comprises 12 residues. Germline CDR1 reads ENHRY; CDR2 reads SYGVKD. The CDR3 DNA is TGTGCCATTGGAAATACAAATCAGCCCCAGCATTTT. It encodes CAIGNTNQPQHF.

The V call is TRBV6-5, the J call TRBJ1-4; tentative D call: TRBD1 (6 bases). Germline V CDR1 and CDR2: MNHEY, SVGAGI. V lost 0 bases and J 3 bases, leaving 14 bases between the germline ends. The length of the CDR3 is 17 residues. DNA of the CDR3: TGTGCCAGCAGTTACTCCCATGGACAGACATCTAATGAAAAACTGTTTTTT. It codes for CASSYSHGQTSNEKLFF.

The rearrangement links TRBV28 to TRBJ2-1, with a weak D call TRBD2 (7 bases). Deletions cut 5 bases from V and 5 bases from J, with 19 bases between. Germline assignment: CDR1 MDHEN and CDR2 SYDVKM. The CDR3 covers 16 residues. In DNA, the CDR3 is TGTGCCAGCAGTCTGGGGGGGGCGGGCCGAAACAATGAGCAGTTCTTC. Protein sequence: CASSLGGAGRNNEQFF. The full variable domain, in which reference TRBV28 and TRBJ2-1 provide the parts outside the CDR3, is DVKVTQSSRYLVKRTGEKVFLECVQDMDHENMFWYRQDPGLGLRLIYFSYDVKMKEKGDIPEGYSVSREKKERFSLILESASTNQTSMYLCASSLGGAGRNNEQFFGPGTRLTVL.

The CDR3 region is CSARESQGNTEAFF. CDR3 nucleotides: TGCAGTGCTAGAGAGTCACAGGGGAACACTGAAGCTTTCTTT. This chain joins TRBV20-1 and TRBJ1-1; perhaps TRBD1 as D (6 bases). CDR1 and CDR2 (germline): DFQATT, SNEGSKA (reference sequence). The V gene lost 0 bases and the J gene lost 1 base, with 9 bases spanning the gap. The CDR3 runs 14 residues.

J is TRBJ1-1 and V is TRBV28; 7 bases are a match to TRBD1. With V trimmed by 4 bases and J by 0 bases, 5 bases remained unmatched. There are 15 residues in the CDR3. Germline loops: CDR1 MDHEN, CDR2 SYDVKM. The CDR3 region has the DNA TGTGCCAGCAGTTGGGGGACAGCTATGAACACTGAAGCTTTCTTT. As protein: CASSWGTAMNTEAFF. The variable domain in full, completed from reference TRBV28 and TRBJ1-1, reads DVKVTQSSRYLVKRTGEKVFLECVQDMDHENMFWYRQDPGLGLRLIYFSYDVKMKEKGDIPEGYSVSREKKERFSLILESASTNQTSMYLCASSWGTAMNTEAFFGQGTRLTVV.

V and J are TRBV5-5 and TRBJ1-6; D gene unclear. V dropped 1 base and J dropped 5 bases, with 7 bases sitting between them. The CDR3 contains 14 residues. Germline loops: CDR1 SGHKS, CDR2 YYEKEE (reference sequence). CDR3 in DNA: TGTGCCAGCAGCTTGATTAGGAATAATTCACCCCTCCACTTT. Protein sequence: CASSLIRNNSPLHF.

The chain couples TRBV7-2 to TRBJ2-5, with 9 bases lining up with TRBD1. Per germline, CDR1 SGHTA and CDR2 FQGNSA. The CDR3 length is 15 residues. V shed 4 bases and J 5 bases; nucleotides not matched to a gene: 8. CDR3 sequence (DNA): TGTGCCAGCAGCTCGCCACAGGGGGCAGCGGAGACCCAGTACTTC. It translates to CASSSPQGAAETQYF.

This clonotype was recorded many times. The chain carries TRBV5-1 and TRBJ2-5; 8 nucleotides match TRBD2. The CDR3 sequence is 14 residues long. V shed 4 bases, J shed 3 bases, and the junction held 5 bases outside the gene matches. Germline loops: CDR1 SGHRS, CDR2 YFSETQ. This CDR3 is CASSPELAEETQYF. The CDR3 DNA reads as TGCGCCAGCAGCCCAGAACTAGCGGAAGAGACCCAGTACTTC.

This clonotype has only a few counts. For the CDR3, the DNA is TGTGCCAGCAGCGGGACTAGCGGGGATAAAAACATTCAGTACTTC. This encodes CASSGTSGDKNIQYF. The genes are TRBV5-6 and TRBJ2-4; 13 positions match TRBD2. The CDR3 consists of 15 residues. Per germline, CDR1 SGHDT and CDR2 YYEEEE. The junction had 2 bases not matched to a gene; V was cut back by 4 bases and J by 4 bases. The full variable domain, completed using reference TRBV5-6 and TRBJ2-4, is DAGVTQSPTHLIKTRGQQVTLRCSPKSGHDTVSWYQQALGQGPQFIFQYYEEEERQRGNFPDRFSGHQFPNYSSELNVNALLLGDSALYLCASSGTSGDKNIQYFGAGTRLSVL.

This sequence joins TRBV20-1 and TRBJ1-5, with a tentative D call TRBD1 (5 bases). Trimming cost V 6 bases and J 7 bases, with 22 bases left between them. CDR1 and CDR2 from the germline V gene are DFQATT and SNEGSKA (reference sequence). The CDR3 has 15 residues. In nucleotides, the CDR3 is TGCAGTGCAAGGGCGGGCGGGGCCGCGAGCCAGCCCCAGCATTTT. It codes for CSARAGGAASQPQHF.

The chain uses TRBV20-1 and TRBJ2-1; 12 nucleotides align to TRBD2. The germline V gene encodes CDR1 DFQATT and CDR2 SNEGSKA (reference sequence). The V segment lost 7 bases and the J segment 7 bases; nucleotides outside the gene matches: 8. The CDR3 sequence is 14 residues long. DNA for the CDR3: TGCAGTGTTCCGAGGACTAGCGGGGCGAATGAGCAGTTCTTC. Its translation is CSVPRTSGANEQFF.